This T cell receptor beta chain was documented in a study of PD-1 blockade in classical Hodgkin lymphoma. Assay: immunoSEQ multiplex PCR; the TCRdb copy retains only in-frame clones and omits some. The repertoire has about 84,000 clones, roughly nine tenths of them found once; the top ten carry about 20%. This CDR3 region has 13 residues. Germline values: CDR1 MNHEY, CDR2 SMNVEV (reference sequence). J was trimmed by 6 bases and V by 3 bases; bases with no gene match: 2. With no exception, relapse followed autologous stem cell transplantation in all patients, and brentuximab vedotin exposure varied. Relapsed/refractory classical Hodgkin lymphoma patients had complete, partial or progressive responses.

This TCR was sampled from a human donor with classical Hodgkin lymphoma. This rearrangement joins TRBV27 to TRBJ2-3; TRBD2 aligns across 8 bases. The specimen comprised peripheral blood mononuclear cells (PBMCs), sampled at baseline. CDR3 protein: CASSFRLADTQYF. CDR3 nucleotide sequence: TGTGCCAGCAGTTTCCGACTAGCGGATACGCAGTATTTT.